The rows below give T cell receptor beta chains drawn from one sample of a study of T cells in Graves' hyperthyroidism and ophthalmopathy. Using its own MiXCR run on the multiplex PCR reads, TCRdb lists one record per CDR3 protein. The data show some 800,000 distinct CDR3 sequences, roughly 37% seen once. Sequenced material: blood. The receptors stem from a man aged 18-30 years with Graves' hyperthyroidism. The CDR3 runs from the conserved cysteine through the conserved F or W. A D gene is named only where the DNA matches it firmly. Rows give clone size only sometimes, using once, few, many, or a class for an expanded clone.

D gene | J gene | clone size | V gene | CDR3 protein | CDR3 DNA
. | TRBJ1-1 | . | TRBV10-1 | CASNPTANTEAFF | TGCGCCAGCAACCCGACAGCGAACACTGAAGCTTTCTTT
. | TRBJ2-7 | . | TRBV20-1 | CSAAGGGSYEQYF | TGCAGTGCTGCAGGTGGGGGGTCCTACGAGCAGTACTTC
. | TRBJ2-5 | once | TRBV29-1 | CSAPGQGGRETQYF | TGCAGCGCCCCGGGGCAGGGGGGGAGAGAGACCCAGTACTTC
. | TRBJ1-1 | many | TRBV29-1 | CSVLQGTEAFF | TGCAGCGTTCTACAGGGCACTGAAGCTTTCTTT
. | TRBJ2-7 | . | TRBV10-2 | CASIGPPWREQYF | TGCGCCAGCATAGGGCCTCCTTGGCGCGAGCAGTACTTC
TRBD1 | TRBJ1-1 | . | TRBV4-1 | CASSWTGDDTEAFF | TGCGCCAGCAGCTGGACAGGGGATGACACTGAAGCTTTCTTT
. | TRBJ1-1 | few | TRBV19 | CASSIAGPNTEAFF | TGTGCCAGTAGTATTGCCGGTCCGAACACTGAAGCTTTCTTT
TRBD2 | TRBJ2-7 | . | TRBV5-4 | CASSLTRELHEQYF | TGTGCCAGCAGCTTAACGCGGGAGCTCCACGAGCAGTACTTC
. | TRBJ1-1 | few | TRBV19 | CASSYSTGSISEAFF | TGTGCCAGCAGTTACTCGACTGGCAGTATCTCTGAAGCTTTCTTT
. | TRBJ1-6 | many | TRBV7-2 | CASSYIDWTNSPLHF | TGTGCCAGCAGCTACATAGACTGGACGAATTCACCCCTCCACTTT
. | TRBJ2-7 | . | TRBV9 | CASSVDGTPFDEQYF | TGTGCCAGCAGCGTAGATGGGACACCGTTCGACGAGCAGTACTTC
. | TRBJ2-5 | . | TRBV6-2/TRBV6-3 | CASGPPGVLLGETQYF | TGTGCCAGCGGACCACCGGGGGTCTTGCTCGGAGAGACCCAGTACTTC
. | TRBJ1-1 | . | TRBV10-3 | CASNPVGEVNTEAFF | TGTGCCAGCAACCCCGTGGGGGAAGTGAACACTGAAGCTTTCTTT
. | TRBJ2-2 | . | TRBV19 | CASSIRGTNTGELFF | TGTGCCAGTAGTATTCGCGGGACTAACACCGGGGAGCTGTTTTTT
. | TRBJ1-1 | . | TRBV5-1 | CASSLAETETNTEALF | TGCGCCAGCAGCTTGGCCGAGACAGAGACCAACACTGAAGCTCTCTTT
. | TRBJ2-5 | . | TRBV9 | CASSAGQGTQYF | TGTGCCAGCAGCGCCGGCCAGGGGACCCAGTACTTC
. | TRBJ1-2 | many | TRBV4-1 | CASSQGSGNFYGYTF | TGCGCCAGCAGCCAAGGTTCAGGGAATTTCTATGGCTACACCTTC
. | TRBJ2-5 | many | TRBV18 | CASSPLQETQYF | TGTGCCAGCTCACCTTTACAAGAGACCCAGTACTTC
. | TRBJ1-1 | once | TRBV7-9 | CASSQDSFSPEAFF | TGCGCCAGCAGCCAGGACAGTTTCTCCCCTGAAGCTTTCTTT
. | TRBJ2-5 | . | TRBV29-1 | CSYSEGQETQYF | TGCAGTTACTCCGAAGGACAAGAGACCCAGTACTTC
TRBD1 | TRBJ2-5 | once | TRBV29-1 | CSVEGGTGPETQYF | TGCAGCGTTGAGGGCGGGACAGGGCCAGAGACCCAGTACTTC
. | TRBJ1-2 | . | TRBV9 | CASSGDGPYGYTF | TGTGCCAGCAGCGGGGACGGGCCTTATGGCTACACCTTC
TRBD1 | TRBJ2-5 | . | TRBV11-3 | CASRDRGRSETQYF | TGTGCCAGCAGGGACAGGGGGCGGTCCGAGACCCAGTACTTC
TRBD1 | TRBJ2-7 | once | TRBV2 | CASSPYSGTGWYEQYF | TGTGCCAGCTCACCTTACTCCGGGACAGGGTGGTACGAGCAGTACTTC
. | TRBJ1-5 | . | TRBV2 | CASSVKGLGNQPQHF | TGTGCCAGCAGTGTGAAGGGTCTCGGCAATCAGCCCCAGCATTTT
. | TRBJ1-4 | many | TRBV20-1 | CSARHGNEKLFF | TGCAGTGCTAGGCATGGGAATGAAAAACTGTTTTTT
TRBD2 | TRBJ2-7 | . | TRBV20-1 | CSARIDGGAVERVYEQYF | TGCAGTGCTAGGATAGACGGGGGGGCGGTCGAGAGAGTCTACGAGCAGTACTTC
. | TRBJ2-5 | few | TRBV9 | CASSVDSFPQETQYF | TGTGCCAGCAGCGTAGACAGTTTCCCCCAAGAGACCCAGTACTTC
TRBD1 | TRBJ1-1 | . | TRBV4-1 | CASSQLGTGDNTEAFF | TGCGCCAGCAGCCAGCTGGGGACAGGTGACAACACTGAAGCTTTCTTT
TRBD2 | TRBJ2-5 | few | TRBV4-1 | CASSQEGLAAFGETQYF | TGCGCCAGCAGCCAAGAGGGCCTAGCGGCTTTTGGGGAGACCCAGTACTTC
. | TRBJ1-2 | few | TRBV11-2 | CASSLDLGTPIDYGYTF | TGTGCCAGCAGCTTAGATCTGGGGACCCCAATAGACTATGGCTACACCTTC
. | TRBJ1-6 | many | TRBV2 | CASSEFGPNSPLHF | TGTGCCAGCAGTGAATTCGGACCTAATTCACCCCTCCACTTT
TRBD1 | TRBJ1-5 | many | TRBV19 | CASKWTGGDQPQHF | TGTGCCAGTAAGTGGACAGGGGGTGATCAGCCCCAGCATTTT
. | TRBJ2-7 | . | TRBV2 | CASSLAGTGPSYEQYF | TGTGCCAGCAGTTTAGCGGGGACAGGACCCTCCTACGAGCAGTACTTC
TRBD2 | TRBJ2-5 | few | TRBV29-1 | CSVEVVTSGGPKETQYF | TGCAGCGTTGAAGTTGTGACTAGCGGGGGGCCAAAAGAGACCCAGTACTTC
TRBD2 | TRBJ2-7 | . | TRBV9 | CASSPRAGRSYEQYF | TGTGCCAGCAGCCCAAGGGCCGGGAGGTCCTACGAGCAGTACTTC
. | TRBJ2-7 | few | TRBV5-1 | CASSSPPISYEQYF | TGCGCCAGCAGCTCACCTCCTATCTCCTACGAGCAGTACTTC
. | TRBJ1-4 | . | TRBV7-2 | CASSQDRYNEKLFF | TGTGCCAGCAGCCAGGACAGATATAATGAAAAACTGTTTTTT
. | TRBJ1-2 | few | TRBV5-1 | CASSLELGASYTF | TGCGCCAGCAGCTTGGAACTGGGGGCCAGCTACACCTTC
. | TRBJ1-6 | . | TRBV7-9 | CASSSKQGNSTLHF | TGTGCCAGCAGCTCCAAGCAGGGGAATTCAACCCTCCACTTT
. | TRBJ1-1 | once | TRBV30 | CAWSNGAGTEAFF | TGTGCCTGGAGTAATGGGGCGGGGACTGAAGCTTTCTTT
. | TRBJ2-7 | . | TRBV7-2 | CASSTSLSDYEQYF | TGTGCCAGCAGTACTTCTCTCTCTGATTACGAGCAGTACTTC
. | TRBJ1-3 | . | TRBV29-1 | CSVLWYGTQPTENTTYF | TGCAGCGTTCTATGGTATGGAACACAACCGACTGAAAACACCACATATTTT
. | TRBJ2-5 | many | TRBV7-6 | CASSLTPGRGGETQYF | TGTGCCAGCAGCCTTACACCGGGACGTGGGGGGGAGACCCAGTACTTC
TRBD1 | TRBJ1-2 | many | TRBV7-2 | CASSAGQGSYYGYTF | TGTGCCAGCAGCGCCGGACAGGGAAGCTACTATGGCTACACCTTC
. | TRBJ2-5 | . | TRBV29-1 | CSAPGQGKETQYF | TGCAGCGCGCCGGGACAAGGGAAAGAGACCCAGTACTTC
. | TRBJ1-2 | . | TRBV6-1 | CASSDSEHGYTF | TGTGCCAGCAGTGACAGCGAGCATGGCTACACCTTC
. | TRBJ2-2 | many | TRBV2 | CASSEGQGTGELFF | TGTGCCAGCAGTGAAGGCCAGGGTACCGGGGAGCTGTTTTTT
. | TRBJ1-4 | many | TRBV7-8 | CASSPRLAAERIF | TGTGCCAGCAGCCCCCGGTTGGCGGCCGAACGGATTTTT
TRBD1 | TRBJ1-4 | . | TRBV5-1 | CASTQGADEKLFF | TGCGCCAGCACTCAGGGGGCCGATGAAAAACTGTTTTTT